This T cell receptor beta chain was found in a study of T cell responses to AZD1222 COVID-19 vaccine. Study results and caveats: Nearly half of unique spike-specific TCRs reportedly avoided B.1.351 and B.1.1.7 mutated regions.

This CDR3 spans 16 amino acids. The germline V gene has CDR1 SGHVS and CDR2 FQNEAQ. Trimming took 1 base from V and 3 from J, leaving 13 bases between them. To note about this clone: The antigen remains undetermined.

This table comes from immunoSEQ multiplex PCR, and its TCRdb copy is limited to in-frame clones, with some not included. The data contain some 190,000 clones, 85% to 90% of them singletons. The genes are TRBV7-8 and TRBJ1-5; no reliable D call. This specimen was peripheral blood, taken on day 0 of AZD1222 vaccination. The receptor comes from an adult in good health. The CDR3 nucleotides are TGTGCCAGCAGCTTAGAAGGTCGGCAGCACAATCAGCCCCAGCATTTT. It yields the protein CASSLEGRQHNQPQHF.